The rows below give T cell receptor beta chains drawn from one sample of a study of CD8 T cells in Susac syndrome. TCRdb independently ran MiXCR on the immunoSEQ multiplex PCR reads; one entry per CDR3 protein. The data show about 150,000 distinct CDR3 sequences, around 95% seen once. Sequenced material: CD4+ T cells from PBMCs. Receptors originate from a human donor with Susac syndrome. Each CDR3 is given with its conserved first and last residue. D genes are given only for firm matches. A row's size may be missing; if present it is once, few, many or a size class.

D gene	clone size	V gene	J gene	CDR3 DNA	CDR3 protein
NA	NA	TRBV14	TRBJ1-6	TGTGCCAGCAGCCAAGATCGACAGCGGGGAAATTCACCCCTCCACTTT	CASSQDRQRGNSPLHF
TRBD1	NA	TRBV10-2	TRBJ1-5	TGCGCCAGCAGTGCTGCCGGGACAGGGAATCAGCCCCAGCATTTT	CASSAAGTGNQPQHF
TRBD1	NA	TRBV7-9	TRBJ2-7	TGTGCCAGCAGCTTCAGGCGGACAGGGCTCCACGAGCAGTACTTC	CASSFRRTGLHEQYF
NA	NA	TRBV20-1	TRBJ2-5	TGCAGTGCGCCTGACAGTTTCCAGGGGACCCAGTACTTC	CSAPDSFQGTQYF
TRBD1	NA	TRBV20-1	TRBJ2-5	TGCAGTGGATCGGTAGGGGGCGAAGAGACCCAGTACTTC	CSGSVGGEETQYF
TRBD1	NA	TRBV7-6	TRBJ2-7	TGTGCCAGCAGCTTCGGGTCCGGGACAGGGGGCGCGGGGCAGTACTTC	CASSFGSGTGGAGQYF
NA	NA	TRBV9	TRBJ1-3	TGTGCCAGCAGCGTTCTTGGGGGCCCGGACACCATATATTTT	CASSVLGGPDTIYF
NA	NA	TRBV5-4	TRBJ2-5	TGTGCCAGCAGCTTGGGTCCTAGGGACCGGGAGACCCAGTACTTC	CASSLGPRDRETQYF
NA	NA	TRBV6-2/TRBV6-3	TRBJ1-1	TGTGCCAGCAGTTACTCTTTCGGGCAGGAAGCTTTCTTT	CASSYSFGQEAFF
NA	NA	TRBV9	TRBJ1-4	TGTGCCAGCAGCGCAGACACCGGGGCCGGGAAACTGTTTTTT	CASSADTGAGKLFF
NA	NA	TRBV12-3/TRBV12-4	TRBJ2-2	TGTGCCAGCAGTCCCCGCGGGTGGGGCACCGGGGAGCTGTTTTTT	CASSPRGWGTGELFF
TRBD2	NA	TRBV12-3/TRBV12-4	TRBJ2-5	TGTGCCAGCACCTCCGGGAGGGGGGAAGAGACCCAGTACTTC	CASTSGRGEETQYF
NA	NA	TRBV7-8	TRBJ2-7	TGTGCCAGCAGCCTGGGACTGCTATCTAGCTCCTACGAGCAGTACTTC	CASSLGLLSSSYEQYF
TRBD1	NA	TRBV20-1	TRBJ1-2	TGCAGTGCCACGGACAGGGGCCCCTATGGCTACACCTTC	CSATDRGPYGYTF
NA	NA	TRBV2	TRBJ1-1	TGTGCCACCAGAGAGGGGAACACTGAAGCTTTCTTT	CATREGNTEAFF
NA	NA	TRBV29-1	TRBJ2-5	TGCAGCCTTCGTGGCGGACCCCAAGAGACCCAGTACTTC	CSLRGGPQETQYF
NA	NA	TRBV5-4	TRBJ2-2	TGTGCCAGCAGCGATGGTCGGGTGCAGACCGGGGAGCTGTTTTTT	CASSDGRVQTGELFF
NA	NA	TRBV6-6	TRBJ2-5	TGTGCCAGCAGCCCTGCCGGGGAAGAGACCCAGTACTTC	CASSPAGEETQYF
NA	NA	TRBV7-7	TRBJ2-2	TGTGCCAGCAGCTTAAACCAGGGTTTCAACACCGGGGAGCTGTTTTTT	CASSLNQGFNTGELFF
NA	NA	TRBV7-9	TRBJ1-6	TGTGCCAGCAGCTCTCTTGGGGAGCGGGGGCGATCCCTCCACTTT	CASSSLGERGRSLHF
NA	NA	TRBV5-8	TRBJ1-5	TGTGCCAGCAGCTTGGCCCGGAATCAGCCCCAGCATTTT	CASSLARNQPQHF
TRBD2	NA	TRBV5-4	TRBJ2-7	TGTGCCAGCAGCTTGGATGGCGGGGGGGCGAGGGAGCAGTACTTC	CASSLDGGGAREQYF
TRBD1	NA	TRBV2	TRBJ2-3	TGTGCCAGCAGGGGACAGGCCACAGACACGCAGTATTTT	CASRGQATDTQYF
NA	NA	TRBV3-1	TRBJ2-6	TGTGCCAGCAAGGGGGGGGCTTCCTCTGGGGCCAACGTCCTGACTTTC	CASKGGASSGANVLTF
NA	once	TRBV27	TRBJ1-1	TGTGCCAGCAGTCTCGATCTGACGGGGAACACTGAAGCTTTCTTT	CASSLDLTGNTEAFF
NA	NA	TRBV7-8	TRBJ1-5	TGTGCCAGCAGCTCGACGGGTAGGGATCAGCCCCAGCATTTT	CASSSTGRDQPQHF
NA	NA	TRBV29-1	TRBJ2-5	TGCAGCGTTGGTGCGTTGGTCGGAGAAGAGACCCAGTACTTC	CSVGALVGEETQYF
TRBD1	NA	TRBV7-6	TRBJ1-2	TGTGCCAGCAGCTTCGGACAGGGTTCTAGCTACACCTTC	CASSFGQGSSYTF
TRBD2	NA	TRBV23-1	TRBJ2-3	TGCGCCAGCAGTCAATCGGAGCGGGGCTGCACAGATACGCAGTATTTT	CASSQSERGCTDTQYF
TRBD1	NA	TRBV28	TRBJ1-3	TGTGCCAGCAGTTTTATGGGGACAGATGGAAACACCATATATTTT	CASSFMGTDGNTIYF
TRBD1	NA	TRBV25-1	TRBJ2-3	TGTGCCAGCATGAACAGGGGGCGTGGAGATACGCAGTATTTT	CASMNRGRGDTQYF
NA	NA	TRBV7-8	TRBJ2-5	TGTGCCAGCAGCTTCAGTAGCTCCGAGACCCAGTACTTC	CASSFSSSETQYF
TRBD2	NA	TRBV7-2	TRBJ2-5	TGTGCCAGCAGCTTAGTCCCTAGCGGGAGAGAGTACTTC	CASSLVPSGREYF
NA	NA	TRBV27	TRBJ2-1	TGTGCCAGCAGTTCCCTGGGCAATGAGCAGTTCTTC	CASSSLGNEQFF
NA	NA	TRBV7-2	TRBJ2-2	TGTGCCAGCAGCCCTAACAGAGTCGGGGAGCTGTTTTTT	CASSPNRVGELFF
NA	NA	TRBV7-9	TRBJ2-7	TGTGCCAGCAGCTTAGATCTAGGGAACTACGAGCAGTACTTC	CASSLDLGNYEQYF
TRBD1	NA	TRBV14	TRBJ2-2	TGTGCCAGCAGCCGACAGGGGGCAGCCGGGGAGCTGTTTTTT	CASSRQGAAGELFF
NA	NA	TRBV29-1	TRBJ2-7	TGCAGCGTTTCCCGGACTCTACTCGGGGACGAGCAGTACTTC	CSVSRTLLGDEQYF
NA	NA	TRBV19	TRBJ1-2	TGTGCCAGTAGTATCGACGGGACCTATGGCTACACCTTC	CASSIDGTYGYTF
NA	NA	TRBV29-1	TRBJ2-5	TGCAGCGTTGAACCCTCTGCCGCAAGAAAGACCCAGTACTTC	CSVEPSAARKTQYF
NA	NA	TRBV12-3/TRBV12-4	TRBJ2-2	TGTGCCAGCCAGGCCCAGGTCACCGGGGAGCTGTTTTTT	CASQAQVTGELFF
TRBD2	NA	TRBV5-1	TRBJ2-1	TGCGCCAGCACGAGCGGGGGGCTAGACGGGCAGTTCTTC	CASTSGGLDGQFF